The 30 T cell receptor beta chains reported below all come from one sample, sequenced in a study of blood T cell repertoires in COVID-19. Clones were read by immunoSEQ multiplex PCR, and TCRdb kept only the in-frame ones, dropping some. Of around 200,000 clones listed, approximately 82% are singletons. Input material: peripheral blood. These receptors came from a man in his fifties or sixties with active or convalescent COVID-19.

The CDR3 coding sequence is TGTGCCAGCAGTGAACCACATCTCGGGACTGAAGCTTTCTTT. Amino acid sequence: CASSEPHLGTEAFF. The genes are TRBV6-1 and TRBJ1-1, with D unresolved. Per the germline V gene, CDR1 is MNHNS and CDR2 is SASEGT. Trimming left V 2 bases short and J 5 bases short, with 12 bases between. This CDR3 is built from 14 residues.

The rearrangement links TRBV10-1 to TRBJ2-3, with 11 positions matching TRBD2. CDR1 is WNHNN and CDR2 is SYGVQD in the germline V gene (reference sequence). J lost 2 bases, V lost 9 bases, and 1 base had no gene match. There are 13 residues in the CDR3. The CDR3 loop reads CASSGRATDTQYF. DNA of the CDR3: TGCGCCAGTAGCGGGAGGGCCACAGATACGCAGTATTTT.

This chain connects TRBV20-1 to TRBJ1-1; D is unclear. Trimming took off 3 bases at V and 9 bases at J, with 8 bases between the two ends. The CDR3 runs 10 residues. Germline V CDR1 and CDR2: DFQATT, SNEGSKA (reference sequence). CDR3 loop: CSARRQQAFF. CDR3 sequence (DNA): TGCAGTGCTAGGAGGCAGCAAGCTTTCTTT.

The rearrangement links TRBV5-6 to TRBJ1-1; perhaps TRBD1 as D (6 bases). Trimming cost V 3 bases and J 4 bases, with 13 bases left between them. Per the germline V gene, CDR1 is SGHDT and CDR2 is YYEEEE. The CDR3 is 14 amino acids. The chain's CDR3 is CASSSSGVGTEAFF. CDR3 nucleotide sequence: TGTGCCAGCAGCTCGTCAGGGGTGGGCACTGAAGCTTTCTTT.

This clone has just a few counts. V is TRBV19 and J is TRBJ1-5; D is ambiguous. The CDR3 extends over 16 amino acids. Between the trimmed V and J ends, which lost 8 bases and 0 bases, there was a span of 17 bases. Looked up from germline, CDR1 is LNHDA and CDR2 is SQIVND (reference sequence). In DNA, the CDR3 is TGTGCCAGTCGGCCCCCATTGAGGGATAGCAATCAGCCCCAGCATTTT. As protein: CASRPPLRDSNQPQHF. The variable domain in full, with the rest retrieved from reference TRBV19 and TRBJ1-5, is DGGITQSPKYLFRKEGQNVTLSCEQNLNHDAMYWYRQDPGQGLRLIYYSQIVNDFQKGDIAEGYSVSREKKESFPLTVTSAQKNPTAFYLCASRPPLRDSNQPQHFGDGTRLSIL.

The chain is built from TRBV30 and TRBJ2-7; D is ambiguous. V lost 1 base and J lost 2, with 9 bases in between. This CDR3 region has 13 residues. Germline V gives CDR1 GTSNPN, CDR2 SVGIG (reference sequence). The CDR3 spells CAWSEVSAYEQYF. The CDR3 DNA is TGTGCCTGGAGTGAAGTCAGCGCCTACGAGCAGTACTTC.

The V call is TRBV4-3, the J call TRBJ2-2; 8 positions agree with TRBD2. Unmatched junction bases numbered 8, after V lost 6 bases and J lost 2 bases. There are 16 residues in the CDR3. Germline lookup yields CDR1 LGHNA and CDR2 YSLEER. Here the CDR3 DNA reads TGCGCCAGCAGGAAATCACTAGCGGCTAACACCGGGGAGCTGTTTTTT. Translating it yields CASRKSLAANTGELFF.

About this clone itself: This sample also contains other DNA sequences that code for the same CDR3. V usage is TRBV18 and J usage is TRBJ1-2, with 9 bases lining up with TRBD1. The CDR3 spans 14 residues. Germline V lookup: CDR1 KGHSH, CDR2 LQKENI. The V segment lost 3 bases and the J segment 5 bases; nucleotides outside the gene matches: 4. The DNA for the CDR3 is TGTGCCAGCTCACCGGGACAGGGAGGTTATGGCTACACCTTC. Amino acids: CASSPGQGGYGYTF.

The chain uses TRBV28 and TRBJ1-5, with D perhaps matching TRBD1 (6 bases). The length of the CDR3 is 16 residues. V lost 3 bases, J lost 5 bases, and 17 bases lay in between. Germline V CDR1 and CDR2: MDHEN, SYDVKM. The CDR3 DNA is TGTGCCAGCAGTTTGACTTCAGGGGACGGCGATCAGCCCCAGCATTTT. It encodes CASSLTSGDGDQPQHF.

CDR3 amino acids: CSVDGVLGEKLFF. CDR3 DNA: TGCAGCGTTGATGGAGTGCTCGGGGAAAAACTGTTTTTT. This chain links TRBV29-1 with TRBJ1-4; D call uncertain. From germline, CDR1 is SQVTM and CDR2 ANQGSEA. Deletions cut 3 bases from V and 8 bases from J, with 13 bases between. This CDR3 is built from 13 residues.

The CDR3 DNA reads as TGTGCCAGCAGCGTAGCAAGCGGGAGGGTGGGAGAGACCCAGTACTTC. Encoded protein: CASSVASGRVGETQYF. This chain uses TRBV9 with TRBJ2-5; 10 bases fit TRBD2. Germline V gene sequence: CDR1 SGDLS, CDR2 YYNGEE. J was trimmed by 4 bases and V by 0 bases; bases with no gene match: 6. The CDR3 consists of 16 residues.

CDR3 in DNA: TGTGCCTGCCAGCTTAGGAAGGTGCGGGGAGCTTTCTTT. This encodes CACQLRKVRGAFF. This chain connects TRBV30 to TRBJ1-1; no definite D call. The V gene's germline CDR1 is GTSNPN and CDR2 SVGIG (reference sequence). The CDR3 has 13 residues. The germline V and J ends were trimmed by 6 bases and 10 bases, with 21 bases remaining between them.

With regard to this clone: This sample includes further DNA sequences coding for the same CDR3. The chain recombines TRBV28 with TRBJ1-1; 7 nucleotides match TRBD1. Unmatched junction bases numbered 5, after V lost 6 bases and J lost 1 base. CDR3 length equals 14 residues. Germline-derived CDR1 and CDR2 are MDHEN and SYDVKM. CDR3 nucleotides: TGTGCCAGCAGCCCCGGGACAGAGAACACTGAAGCTTTCTTT. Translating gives CASSPGTENTEAFF.

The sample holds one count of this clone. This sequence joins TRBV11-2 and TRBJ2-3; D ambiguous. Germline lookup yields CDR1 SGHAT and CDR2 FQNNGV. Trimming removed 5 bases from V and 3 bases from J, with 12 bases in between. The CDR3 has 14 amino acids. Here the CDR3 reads CASSPPVQTDTQYF. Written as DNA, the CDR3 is TGTGCCAGCAGCCCCCCAGTGCAGACAGATACGCAGTATTTT.

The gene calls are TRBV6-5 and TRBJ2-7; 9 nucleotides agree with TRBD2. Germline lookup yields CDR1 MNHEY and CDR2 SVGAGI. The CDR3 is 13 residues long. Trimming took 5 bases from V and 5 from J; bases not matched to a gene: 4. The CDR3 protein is CASSRGTSHEQYF. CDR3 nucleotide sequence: TGTGCCAGCAGTAGAGGGACTAGCCACGAGCAGTACTTC.

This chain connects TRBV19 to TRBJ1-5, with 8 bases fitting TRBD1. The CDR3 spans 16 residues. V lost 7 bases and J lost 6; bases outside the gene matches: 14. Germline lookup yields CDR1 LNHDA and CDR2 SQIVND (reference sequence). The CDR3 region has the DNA TGTGCCAGTACCCCTTACCAGGGGGCGCGAGGTCAGCCCCAGCATTTT. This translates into CASTPYQGARGQPQHF.

CDR3 sequence reads: CASSRSGHLNYGYTF. CDR3 DNA: TGTGCCAGCAGCCGTTCGGGACACCTTAACTATGGCTACACCTTC. V is TRBV28 and J is TRBJ1-2; tentatively, D is TRBD1 (6 bases). This CDR3 is built from 15 residues. V lost 6 bases and J 1 base, leaving 15 bases between the germline ends. Germline loops: CDR1 MDHEN, CDR2 SYDVKM.

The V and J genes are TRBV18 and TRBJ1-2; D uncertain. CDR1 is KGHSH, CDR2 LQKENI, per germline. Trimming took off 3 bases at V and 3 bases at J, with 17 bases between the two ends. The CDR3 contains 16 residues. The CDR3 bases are TGTGCCAGCTCACCCTCCCAGTGGAGGGAGGACTATGGCTACACCTTC. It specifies CASSPSQWREDYGYTF.

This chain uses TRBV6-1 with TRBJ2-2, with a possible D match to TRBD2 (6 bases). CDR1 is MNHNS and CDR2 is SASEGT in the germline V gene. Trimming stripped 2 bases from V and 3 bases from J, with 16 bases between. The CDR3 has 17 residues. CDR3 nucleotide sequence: TGTGCCAGCAGTGAATTAGCCCTTCGGAGGGACACCGGGGAGCTGTTTTTT. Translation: CASSELALRRDTGELFF.

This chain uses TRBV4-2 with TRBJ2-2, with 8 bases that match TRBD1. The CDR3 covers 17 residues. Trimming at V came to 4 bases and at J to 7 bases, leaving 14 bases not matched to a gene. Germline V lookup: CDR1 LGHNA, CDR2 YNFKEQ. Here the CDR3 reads CASSLAQAGGIGGELFF. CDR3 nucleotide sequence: TGTGCCAGCAGCCTGGCCCAGGCAGGGGGCATCGGCGGGGAGCTGTTTTTT.

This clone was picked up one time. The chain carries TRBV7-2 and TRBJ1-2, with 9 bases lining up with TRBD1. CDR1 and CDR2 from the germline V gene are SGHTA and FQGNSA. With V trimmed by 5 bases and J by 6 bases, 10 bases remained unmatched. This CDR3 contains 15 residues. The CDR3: CASSGPGQGINGYTF. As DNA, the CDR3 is TGTGCCAGCAGCGGACCGGGACAGGGAATCAATGGCTACACCTTC.

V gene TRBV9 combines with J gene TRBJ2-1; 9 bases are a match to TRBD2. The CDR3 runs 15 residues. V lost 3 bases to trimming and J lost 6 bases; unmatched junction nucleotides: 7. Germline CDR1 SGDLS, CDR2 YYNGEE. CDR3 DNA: TGTGCCAGCAGCGGGCTCGGCGGGGGGGCCAATGAGCAGTTCTTC. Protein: CASSGLGGGANEQFF. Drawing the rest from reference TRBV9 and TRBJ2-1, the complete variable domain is DSGVTQTPKHLITATGQRVTLRCSPRSGDLSVYWYQQSLDQGLQFLIQYYNGEERAKGNILERFSAQQFPDLHSELNLSSLELGDSALYFCASSGLGGGANEQFFGPGTRLTVL.

CDR3 bases: TGTGCCAGTAGGGTGACAGGGGAACGCAACTATGGCTACACCTTC. Translation: CASRVTGERNYGYTF. The J gene is TRBJ1-2, the V gene TRBV19, with 8 positions matching TRBD1. The V gene end was trimmed by 6 bases and the J gene end by 2 bases; junction bases not matched to a gene: 8. Per germline, CDR1 LNHDA and CDR2 SQIVND (reference sequence). This CDR3 spans 15 amino acids.

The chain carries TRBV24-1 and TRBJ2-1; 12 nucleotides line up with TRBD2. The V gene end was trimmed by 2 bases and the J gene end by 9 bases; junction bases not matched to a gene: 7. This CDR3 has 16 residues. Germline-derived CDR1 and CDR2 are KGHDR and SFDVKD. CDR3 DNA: TGTGCCACCAGTGATTGGACTAGCGGGACGAGGGGTGAGCAGTTCTTC. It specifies CATSDWTSGTRGEQFF.

DNA of the CDR3: TGTGCCTGGAGAACTAGCGCCTCCTACGAGCAGTACTTC. Its translation: CAWRTSASYEQYF. The J gene is TRBJ2-7, the V gene TRBV30; 7 bases fit TRBD2. CDR1 GTSNPN and CDR2 SVGIG come from the germline V gene (reference sequence). Trimming removed 3 bases from V and 0 bases from J; junction bases left unmatched: 2. The CDR3 has 13 amino acids. Looking up the rest from reference TRBV30 and TRBJ2-7 gives the full variable domain: SQTIHQWPATLVQPVGSPLSLECTVEGTSNPNLYWYRQAAGRGLQLLFYSVGIGQISSEVPQNLSASRPQDRQFILSSKKLLLSDSGFYLCAWRTSASYEQYFGPGTRLTVT.

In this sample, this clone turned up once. The CDR3 DNA reads TGTGCCAGTAGCTATTCGGGGGGCCAGCCCCAGCATTTT. Its translation is CASSYSGGQPQHF. The chain has TRBV19 and TRBJ1-5; the D gene is possibly TRBD1 (6 bases). Trimming shortened V by 6 bases and J by 7 bases, and 13 bases separated the two germline ends. This CDR3 region has 13 residues. CDR1 is LNHDA, CDR2 SQIVND, per germline (reference sequence). Drawing the rest from reference TRBV19 and TRBJ1-5, the complete variable domain is DGGITQSPKYLFRKEGQNVTLSCEQNLNHDAMYWYRQDPGQGLRLIYYSQIVNDFQKGDIAEGYSVSREKKESFPLTVTSAQKNPTAFYLCASSYSGGQPQHFGDGTRLSIL.

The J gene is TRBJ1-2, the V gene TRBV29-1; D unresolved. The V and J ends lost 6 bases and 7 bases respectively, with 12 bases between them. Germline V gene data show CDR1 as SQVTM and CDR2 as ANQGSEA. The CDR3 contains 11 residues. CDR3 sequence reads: CSVLRDGGYTF. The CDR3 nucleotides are TGCAGCGTCCTCCGGGATGGTGGCTACACCTTC.

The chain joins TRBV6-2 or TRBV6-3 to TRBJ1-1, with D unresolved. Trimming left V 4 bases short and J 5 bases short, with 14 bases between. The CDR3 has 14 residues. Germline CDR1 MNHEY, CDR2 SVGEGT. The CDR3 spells CASSLGRRVTEAFF. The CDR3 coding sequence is TGTGCCAGCAGTTTGGGGAGGAGGGTTACTGAAGCTTTCTTT.

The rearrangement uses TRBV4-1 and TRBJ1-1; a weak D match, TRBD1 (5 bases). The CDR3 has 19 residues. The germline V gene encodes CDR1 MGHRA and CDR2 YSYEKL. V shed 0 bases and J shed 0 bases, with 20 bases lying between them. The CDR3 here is CASSQDNRQSFFMNTEAFF. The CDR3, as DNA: TGCGCCAGCAGCCAAGATAATCGACAGTCTTTCTTCATGAACACTGAAGCTTTCTTT.

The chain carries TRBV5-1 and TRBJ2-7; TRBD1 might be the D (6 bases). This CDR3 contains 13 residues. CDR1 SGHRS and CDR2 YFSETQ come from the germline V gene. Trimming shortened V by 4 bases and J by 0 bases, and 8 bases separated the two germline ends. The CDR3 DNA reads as TGCGCCAGCAGCGAGGACAGCTCCTACGAGCAGTACTTC. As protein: CASSEDSSYEQYF.